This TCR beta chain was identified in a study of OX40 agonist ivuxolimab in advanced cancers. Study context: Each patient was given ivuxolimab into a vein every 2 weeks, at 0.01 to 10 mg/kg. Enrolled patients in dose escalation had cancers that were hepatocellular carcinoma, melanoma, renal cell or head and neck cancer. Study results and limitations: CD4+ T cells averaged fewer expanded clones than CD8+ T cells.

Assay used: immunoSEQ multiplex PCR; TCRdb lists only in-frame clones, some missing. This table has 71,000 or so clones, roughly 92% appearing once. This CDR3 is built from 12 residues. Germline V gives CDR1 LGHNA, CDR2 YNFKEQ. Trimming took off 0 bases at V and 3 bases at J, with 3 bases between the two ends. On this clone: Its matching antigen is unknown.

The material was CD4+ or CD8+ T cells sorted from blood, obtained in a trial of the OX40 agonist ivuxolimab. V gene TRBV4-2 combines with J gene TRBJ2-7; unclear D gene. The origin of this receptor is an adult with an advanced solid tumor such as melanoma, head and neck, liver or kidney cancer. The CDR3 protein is CASSQDLYEQYF. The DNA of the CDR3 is TGTGCCAGCAGCCAAGATCTCTACGAGCAGTACTTC.